This T cell receptor beta chain was identified during a study of blood T cells in healthy people across ages (dated by TCRdb to 2013 to 2016). Background for the entire study: In model experiments, roughly one uniquely barcoded TCR beta cDNA molecule per two T cells was captured by template switching. Two additional independent replicas of 1 million unique cDNA reads from the same blood draw were analyzed for two donors (one aged 18 to 29 and one aged 80 or older). Donors of different ages were randomly distributed across sequencing lanes to avoid experimental bias. The study measured age-related changes in TCR beta repertoire diversity using deep sequencing normalized with unique cDNA molecular identifiers. The donors were split into four age groups: young (average 16 years), middle-aged (roughly 39), aged (approximately 60) and long-lived (approximately 80). On the study overall, not on this receptor specifically: Observed TCR beta diversity correlated strongly with the percentage of naive T cells measured by flow cytometry. Compared with the aged group, the long-lived group had more naive CD4+ T cells, fewer expanded clones and increased TCR diversity, suggesting age selection. Since profiling was done on bulk unsorted PBMCs, naive and antigen-experienced compartments could not be conclusively compared. Because the CMV infection status of the donors was unknown, age-related changes in expanded clonotypes may potentially have been confounded. Total diversity estimates from one million sequenced T cells were considered lower bounds and underestimates. Observed TCR beta diversity per million T cells fell roughly linearly with age, and a significant reduction was already apparent by age about 38.

Trimming takes 5 bases off V and 7 bases off J; junction bases not matched to a gene: 6. Its CDR3 holds 15 amino acids, cysteine through phenylalanine. The CDR3 DNA has 45 bases and is translated from base 1. Notes on this clonotype: Its antigen specificity is not known. Per-nucleotide qualities are absent, and no much larger clonotype sits a single base away.

The library was generated by 5' RACE. TCRdb shows the sequencer as Illumina HiSeq 2500. A second PCR of about 7 to 12 cycles was run with a J-beta primer mix and a sample-barcoded 5' primer. Each TCR beta cDNA molecule received a unique molecular identifier from a template-switch 5' adaptor carrying 12 random nucleotides. Each sample yielded at least 2.5 million CDR3-containing paired-end reads. All of the RNA was converted into first-strand cDNA using the Mint cDNA synthesis kit, with a TRBC-specific oligonucleotide serving as the primer. Following uracil-DNA glycosylase treatment, a first 18-cycle PCR with universal primers M1SS and BC2_uni_R was performed on all cDNA. Regarding the original processing steps: Each sample was normalized by randomly selecting 1 million high-quality reads, each carrying a distinct molecular identifier. Reads with shared molecular identifiers were discarded instead of being binned into consensus sequences. MiTCR, set to a Q25 quality threshold and the strictest error-elimination algorithm, was used for CDR3 identification, clonotype clustering and error correction. A nonparametric unseen species model using Euler transformation provided a lower-bound estimate of total TCR beta diversity. TCRdb reprocessed the public reads (quality trimming at Q25 with fastp, clone calling with MiXCR) and kept in-frame beta chains. One record per CDR3 amino acid sequence lists the most common genes and DNA. TCRdb, not the original authors, processed these V and J calls. The sample table records around 1,100,000 distinct CDR3 sequences; around two fifths of these occur just once. Around 12% of the sample lies in the top ten.

The roughly 39 donors, aged about 6 to 95 years, were systemically healthy Caucasian individuals from Russia. Each donor gave approximately 10 milliliters of peripheral blood, collected into EDTA-treated Vacutainer tubes. Ficoll-Paque density-gradient centrifugation was used to isolate PBMCs, with at least 6.5 million per sample. Trizol reagent was used to extract total RNA from PBMCs, with at least 5 micrograms per sample. For every donor, an aliquot of PBMCs went through flow cytometry to measure the percentages of naive CD45RAhigh/CD27high T cells. This clonotype was obtained from a man aged 18 to 30 in good health. The receptor chain draws on TRBV12-3 or TRBV12-4 and TRBJ2-3, with 13 middle bases fitting TRBD2. Sequencing was done on a sample of blood. The CDR3 reads as follows: CASSPRTSGGHTQYF. The nucleotide sequence reads as follows: TGTGCCAGCAGTCCCCGGACTAGCGGGGGACATACGCAGTATTTT.